These 14 T cell receptor beta chains were all obtained from the same sample, sequenced in a study of CD8 T cells in ankylosing spondylitis. The antigens of these receptors remain unknown. Overall study results and limits: A TCR beta motif of eight or nine highly homologous variants seemed to mark ankylosing spondylitis blood.

TCRdb ran MiXCR on the 5' RACE reads and lists one entry per CDR3 protein. The table lists approximately 440,000 distinct CDR3 sequences, roughly 18% of them singletons, with around 0.92% in the top ten. Sequencing was performed on blood, either unsorted or a sorted T cell fraction (not recorded which). These receptors all come from a male donor with ankylosing spondylitis.

V gene TRBV15 combines with J gene TRBJ1-2; D gene ambiguous. Trimming pared 1 base from V and 4 bases from J, leaving 10 bases between. Germline CDR1 is LNHNV and CDR2 is YYDKDF (reference sequence). The CDR3 has 14 amino acids. DNA of the CDR3: TGTGCCACCAGCAGAGTTGGTTTGAGCTATGGCTACACCTTC. This encodes CATSRVGLSYGYTF.

This clonotype has more than one count but fewer than ten. V is TRBV7-9 and J is TRBJ2-3, with 12 nucleotides matching TRBD2. The J segment lost 0 bases and the V segment lost 5 bases, leaving 6 bases of the junction unmatched. CDR1 and CDR2 from the germline V gene are SEHNR and FQNEAQ (reference sequence). This CDR3 comprises 17 residues. The CDR3 reads CASSPLAGGVSTDTQYF. CDR3 nucleotide sequence: TGTGCCAGCAGCCCCCTAGCGGGGGGGGTTAGCACAGATACGCAGTATTTT.

This clonotype was counted only a few times. The gene calls are TRBV5-6 and TRBJ2-7; 9 bases are a match to TRBD1. The CDR3 is 15 residues long. Germline assignment: CDR1 SGHDT and CDR2 YYEEEE. V trimming: 1 base; J trimming: 6 bases; junction bases outside the gene matches: 8. The CDR3 region is CASSLSDRGLSEQYF. The CDR3 DNA sequence: TGTGCCAGCAGCTTGTCGGACAGGGGCCTCAGCGAGCAGTACTTC.

This sequence joins TRBV10-3 and TRBJ2-1, with D uncertain. CDR1 and CDR2 from the germline V gene are ENHRY and SYGVKD. The CDR3 runs to 15 residues. V shed 6 bases and J shed 8 bases, with 20 bases lying between them. CDR3 sequence (DNA): TGTGCCATCAGCATCTTGGATTACCCAGGAGATGAGCAGTTCTTC. It is translated as CAISILDYPGDEQFF.

This clonotype was recorded many times. The chain has TRBV12-3 or TRBV12-4 and TRBJ1-5; D call uncertain. Trimming removed 5 bases from V and 0 bases from J, with 2 bases in between. This CDR3 region has 12 residues. The CDR3 DNA follows: TGTGCCAGCAGTACTAGCAATCAGCCCCAGCATTTT. Translated: CASSTSNQPQHF.

This clonotype was picked up a small number of times. The chain recombines TRBV7-3 with TRBJ2-1; the D gene is possibly TRBD2 (6 bases). This CDR3 region has 14 residues. Looked up from germline, CDR1 is SGHTA and CDR2 is FQGTGA. The germline V and J ends were trimmed by 2 bases and 7 bases, with 12 bases remaining between them. The DNA for the CDR3 is TGTGCCAGCAGCTTATCTCCTGGGGGGAATGAGCAGTTCTTC. This codes for CASSLSPGGNEQFF.

The chain combines TRBV2 with TRBJ2-4; D is uncertain. The CDR3 covers 15 residues. Germline V gives CDR1 SNHLY, CDR2 FYNNEI. Trimming took 6 bases from V and 0 from J, leaving 12 bases between them. DNA of the CDR3: TGTGCCAGCAGAGTTCAGGACCTAGCCAAAAACATTCAGTACTTC. It translates to CASRVQDLAKNIQYF.

This clonotype occurred many times. The chain joins TRBV20-1 to TRBJ1-5, with D possibly TRBD1 on 6 matching bases. Per the germline V gene, CDR1 is DFQATT and CDR2 is SNEGSKA (reference sequence). The length of the CDR3 is 14 residues. V dropped 3 bases and J dropped 3 bases, with 12 bases sitting between them. In nucleotides, the CDR3 is TGCAGTGCTAGTGAGGACAGTGACAATCAGCCCCAGCATTTT. Its translation is CSASEDSDNQPQHF.

V gene TRBV6-6 combines with J gene TRBJ2-1; 8 nucleotides agree with TRBD2. V lost 10 bases and J lost 6; bases outside the gene matches: 8. The germline V gene has CDR1 MNHNY and CDR2 SVGAGI (reference sequence). This CDR3 has 13 residues. The CDR3 spells CATFSGVGNEQFF. The CDR3 DNA reads TGTGCCACATTTAGCGGGGTGGGCAATGAGCAGTTCTTC.

This clonotype turned up a few times. This chain joins TRBV4-2 and TRBJ2-7, with D maybe TRBD1 (5 bases). Germline-derived CDR1 and CDR2 are LGHNA and YNFKEQ. This CDR3 spans 14 amino acids. V lost 3 bases, J lost 4 bases, and 13 bases lay in between. The CDR3 nucleotides read TGTGCCAGCAGCCAGACAGCCACCGGATACGAGCAGTACTTC. Its translation: CASSQTATGYEQYF.

This clonotype was detected a few times. The J gene is TRBJ2-7, the V gene TRBV14; 7 nucleotides line up with TRBD1. Trimming removed 5 bases from V and 6 bases from J; junction bases left unmatched: 7. Germline V gene lookup returns CDR1 SGHDN and CDR2 FVKESK. The CDR3 runs to 13 residues. DNA of the CDR3: TGTGCCAGCAGCGAACAGGGGTACGGCGAGCAGTACTTC. Translation: CASSEQGYGEQYF.

This chain uses TRBV27 with TRBJ1-2; 9 bases match TRBD1. The ends lost 6 bases at V and 1 base at J; junction bases unmatched: 3. The germline V gene encodes CDR1 MNHEY and CDR2 SMNVEV (reference sequence). The length of the CDR3 is 14 residues. CDR3 residues: CASRGDRDNYGYTF. The CDR3 DNA reads TGTGCCAGCAGGGGGGACAGGGATAACTATGGCTACACCTTC.

This clonotype was counted many times. The junction shows a germline mismatch at one end, possibly a read error. V and J are TRBV7-2 and TRBJ2-1, with TRBD2 matching 9 bases. CDR3 size: 15 residues. Germline V gene lookup returns CDR1 SGHTA and CDR2 FQGNSA. The CDR3 loop reads CASSLGTSGYNEQFF. The DNA for the CDR3 is TGTGCCAGCAGTTTAGGAACTAGCGGGTACAATGAGCAGTTCTTC.

The chain combines TRBV9 with TRBJ1-6; D possibly corresponds to TRBD1 (6 bases). The CDR3 sequence is 15 residues long. Trimming stripped 0 bases from V and 6 bases from J, with 10 bases between. The germline CDR1 and CDR2 sequences are SGDLS and YYNGEE. DNA of the CDR3: TGTGCCAGCAGCGTAGAGGGGGGCCGTAATTCACCCCTCCACTTT. Amino acid sequence: CASSVEGGRNSPLHF. The entire variable domain, with the rest obtained from reference TRBV9 and TRBJ1-6, is as follows: DSGVTQTPKHLITATGQRVTLRCSPRSGDLSVYWYQQSLDQGLQFLIQYYNGEERAKGNILERFSAQQFPDLHSELNLSSLELGDSALYFCASSVEGGRNSPLHFGNGTRLTVT.